This T cell receptor (beta chain) was found in a study of CD8 T cells in Susac syndrome. J was trimmed by 6 bases and V by 5 bases; bases with no gene match: 7. CDR3 length: 12 residues. Germline CDR1 and CDR2: SQVTM and ANQGSEA. General study points: The authors found no clonal expansion in Susac syndrome CD4+ T cell repertoires.

Random hexamers served to reverse transcribe roughly 0.5 to 1 ug RNA. It was immunoSEQ multiplex PCR that amplified TCR beta CDR3 across 54 Vbeta and 13 Jbeta. TCRdb passed the immunoSEQ multiplex PCR reads through MiXCR, listing each CDR3 protein once. The sample has 95,000 to 150,000 distinct CDR3 sequences, 96% seen once. A note on this clonotype: No antigen is known for it.

The J gene is TRBJ2-7, the V gene TRBV29-1, with 7 bases fitting TRBD2. The sequence derives from a human donor with Susac syndrome. Sequenced: CD4+ T cells from PBMCs. As DNA, the CDR3 is TGCAGCGTTAACATGGGGACTACCGAGCAGTACTTC. Encoded protein: CSVNMGTTEQYF.